This is a list of T cell receptor beta chains from one sample in a study of beta chain features in type 1 diabetes. The table came from immunoSEQ multiplex PCR; TCRdb's copy has only in-frame clones and leaves some out. Here the sample spans 600,000 or so clones, over 10% being singletons. Sequences were obtained from naive CD4+ T cells from blood. The receptors were sampled from a young man with type 1 diabetes. The CDR3 runs from the conserved cysteine through the conserved F or W. A D gene is named only where the DNA matches it firmly. Not all rows give a size; the values are once, few, many and, for expanded clones, a class.

>-|TRBV29-1|few|TRBJ2-7
CSVSRDSYYEQYF
TGCAGCGTTTCCCGGGACTCATACTACGAGCAGTACTTC
>TRBD1|TRBV7-2|few|TRBJ2-7
CASSSTGTGYNEQYF
TGTGCCAGCAGCTCAACCGGGACAGGGTACAACGAGCAGTACTTC
>-|TRBV10-3|few|TRBJ2-3
CAIYGGVSDTQYF
TGTGCCATCTATGGCGGGGTCTCAGATACGCAGTATTTT
>-|TRBV19|-|TRBJ2-3
CASSSGQFTDTQYF
TGTGCCAGTAGTAGCGGACAGTTCACAGATACGCAGTATTTT
>-|TRBV5-6|-|TRBJ2-7
CASSPVADLKLSSYEQYF
TGTGCCAGCAGTCCCGTAGCGGACTTAAAATTAAGCTCCTACGAGCAGTACTTC
>-|TRBV19|few|TRBJ2-5
CASSQQETQYF
TGTGCCAGTAGCCAACAAGAGACCCAGTACTTC
>-|TRBV28|few|TRBJ2-3
CASSLSAYTDTQYF
TGTGCCAGCAGTTTATCGGCCTACACAGATACGCAGTATTTT
>-|TRBV15|-|TRBJ1-3
CATSSLTVGNTIYF
TGTGCCACCAGCAGCTTGACAGTTGGAAACACCATATATTTT
>-|TRBV11-2|-|TRBJ2-7
CASSPSWGGGEQYF
TGTGCCAGCAGCCCTTCGTGGGGGGGCGGCGAGCAGTACTTC
>-|TRBV7-6|-|TRBJ2-1
CASSLALTGPNNEQFF
TGTGCCAGCAGCTTAGCTTTAACTGGCCCTAACAATGAGCAGTTCTTC
>-|TRBV18|-|TRBJ1-4
CASSVENGRRNEKLFF
TGTGCCAGCTCAGTCGAAAATGGACGGAGAAATGAAAAACTGTTTTTT
>-|TRBV9|few|TRBJ2-7
CASSATSGYGEQYF
TGTGCCAGCAGCGCGACCTCCGGGTATGGTGAGCAGTACTTC
>TRBD1|TRBV28|few|TRBJ2-7
CASSPPGGETTYEQYF
TGTGCCAGCAGTCCCCCAGGGGGCGAGACCACCTACGAGCAGTACTTC
>-|TRBV9|few|TRBJ2-2
CASSVRWDLNTGELFF
TGTGCCAGCAGCGTAAGGTGGGATTTGAACACCGGGGAGCTGTTTTTT
>-|TRBV5-1|-|TRBJ2-3
CASRTDPSTDTQYF
TGCGCCAGCAGGACCGATCCCAGCACAGATACGCAGTATTTT
>-|TRBV7-2|few|TRBJ2-6
CASSLETGAGGANVLTF
TGTGCCAGCAGCTTAGAGACGGGGGCAGGTGGGGCCAACGTCCTGACTTTC
>-|TRBV4-3|few|TRBJ2-1
CASSLMSGNEQFF
TGCGCCAGCAGCTTGATGTCAGGGAATGAGCAGTTCTTC
>-|TRBV6-5|few|TRBJ1-6
CASSYGVREHSPLHF
TGTGCCAGCAGTTACGGAGTAAGGGAACACTCACCCCTCCACTTT
>TRBD2|TRBV18|few|TRBJ2-5
CASSPYPGLQETQYF
TGTGCCAGCTCACCTTACCCGGGACTACAAGAGACCCAGTACTTC
>TRBD1|TRBV30|once|TRBJ1-5
CAWSQGAEQPQHF
TGTGCCTGGTCCCAGGGGGCGGAGCAGCCCCAGCATTTT
>TRBD2|TRBV25-1|-|TRBJ2-5
CASSGSGGMETQYF
TGTGCCAGCAGTGGTTCGGGGGGGATGGAGACCCAGTACTTC
>TRBD1|TRBV29-1|few|TRBJ1-5
CSVTTGANQPQHF
TGCAGCGTGACGACAGGGGCCAATCAGCCCCAGCATTTT
>-|TRBV29-1|-|TRBJ1-2
CSVEFGVTNYGYTF
TGCAGCGTTGAATTCGGGGTAACCAACTATGGCTACACCTTC
>TRBD2|TRBV30|few|TRBJ2-3
CAWAGGADTQYF
TGTGCCTGGGCCGGGGGGGCAGATACGCAGTATTTT
>-|TRBV18|-|TRBJ2-4
CASSPQGDKNIQYF
TGTGCCAGCTCACCTCAGGGAGATAAAAACATTCAGTACTTC
>-|TRBV6-5|-|TRBJ1-1
CASSSRNTEAFF
TGTGCCAGCAGTTCCAGGAACACTGAAGCTTTCTTT
>-|TRBV29-1|-|TRBJ2-5
CSARRHLETQYF
TGCAGCGCCCGAAGGCATCTGGAGACCCAGTACTTC
>TRBD2|TRBV6-5|-|TRBJ2-3
CASSYSMAGGTDTQYF
TGTGCCAGCAGTTACTCTATGGCGGGGGGCACAGATACGCAGTATTTT
>-|TRBV25-1|few|TRBJ1-2
CASSESADRTYGYTF
TGTGCCAGCAGTGAAAGCGCGGACAGAACATATGGCTACACCTTC
>-|TRBV10-3|-|TRBJ1-1
CAISEGRNTEAFF
TGTGCCATCAGTGAGGGGCGGAACACTGAAGCTTTCTTT
>-|TRBV29-1|few|TRBJ2-1
CSVEEGHEQFF
TGCAGCGTTGAAGAGGGACATGAGCAGTTCTTC
>-|TRBV18|-|TRBJ1-1
CASSPGAREAFF
TGTGCCAGCTCACCGGGGGCCCGGGAAGCTTTCTTT
>-|TRBV7-2|few|TRBJ1-6
CASSLELNSPLHF
TGTGCCAGCAGCTTGGAGCTTAATTCACCCCTCCACTTT
>-|TRBV2|few|TRBJ2-5
CASSVGPLEGTQYF
TGTGCCAGCAGTGTAGGGCCCTTGGAGGGGACCCAGTACTTC
>TRBD1|TRBV9|-|TRBJ1-6
CASSEGQGRSPLHF
TGTGCCAGCAGCGAGGGACAGGGGCGTTCACCCCTCCACTTT
>-|TRBV18|-|TRBJ2-2
CASSAGTGELFF
TGTGCCAGCTCAGCGGGCACCGGGGAGCTGTTTTTT
>-|TRBV18|-|TRBJ1-1
CASSLRSGIAGEAFF
TGTGCCAGCTCCCTACGATCGGGAATTGCGGGTGAAGCTTTCTTT
>-|TRBV7-2|few|TRBJ1-1
CASSLVGGGGAFF
TGTGCCAGCAGCTTAGTAGGCGGAGGGGGAGCTTTCTTT
>-|TRBV29-1|few|TRBJ2-3
CSVELGSGTDTQYF
TGCAGCGTTGAATTAGGGAGCGGCACAGATACGCAGTATTTT
>-|TRBV4-1|-|TRBJ1-4
CASSQAGHATNEKLFF
TGCGCCAGCAGCCAAGCAGGACACGCAACTAATGAAAAACTGTTTTTT
>-|TRBV7-9|-|TRBJ1-4
CASSLGRGSGNEKLFF
TGTGCCAGCAGCTTAGGGCGTGGATCGGGGAATGAAAAACTGTTTTTT
>TRBD2|TRBV9|-|TRBJ2-2
CASSVALAETGELFF
TGTGCCAGCAGCGTAGCGCTAGCGGAAACCGGGGAGCTGTTTTTT
>TRBD1|TRBV11-2|-|TRBJ2-2
CASSPQTGGPGELFF
TGTGCCAGCAGCCCCCAGACAGGGGGACCCGGGGAGCTGTTTTTT
>-|TRBV9|-|TRBJ1-2
CASSVGPLNYGYTF
TGTGCCAGCAGCGTAGGTCCGTTAAACTATGGCTACACCTTC
>-|TRBV28|few|TRBJ2-7
CASSFQNYEQYF
TGTGCCAGCAGTTTCCAGAACTACGAGCAGTACTTC
>-|TRBV7-3|-|TRBJ1-1
CASSSGQNTEAFF
TGTGCCAGCAGCTCGGGACAGAACACTGAAGCTTTCTTT
>-|TRBV7-9|few|TRBJ1-5
CASSLGTANQPQHF
TGTGCCAGCAGCTTAGGGACAGCGAATCAGCCCCAGCATTTT
>-|TRBV10-3|-|TRBJ1-2
CAISKQGREYGYTF
TGTGCCATCAGTAAACAGGGACGAGAATATGGCTACACCTTC
>-|TRBV29-1|-|TRBJ2-2
CSVAHRAGELFF
TGCAGCGTTGCGCACAGAGCCGGGGAGCTGTTTTTT
>-|TRBV5-1|-|TRBJ1-5
CASSFSGEDNQPQHF
TGCGCCAGCAGCTTCTCCGGGGAGGACAATCAGCCCCAGCATTTT
>TRBD1|TRBV10-3|few|TRBJ1-5
CATAAGQGRYQPQHF
TGTGCCACCGCTGCGGGACAGGGGCGTTATCAGCCCCAGCATTTT
>TRBD1|TRBV14|few|TRBJ1-3
CASSPRTGAISGNTIYF
TGTGCCAGCAGCCCGAGGACAGGGGCGATCTCTGGAAACACCATATATTTT
>-|TRBV25-1|-|TRBJ1-3
CASSTMGKGQYGNTIYF
TGTGCCAGCAGCACCATGGGAAAGGGGCAATATGGAAACACCATATATTTT
>-|TRBV6-5|-|TRBJ2-1
CASSPDRTQQFF
TGTGCCAGCAGCCCCGACAGGACTCAGCAGTTCTTC
>TRBD2|TRBV7-2|-|TRBJ2-1
CASSSRVAGHNEQFF
TGTGCCAGCAGCTCCCGGGTAGCGGGGCACAATGAGCAGTTCTTC
>-|TRBV5-1|-|TRBJ1-4
CASSFGENEKLFF
TGCGCCAGCAGCTTTGGAGAAAATGAAAAACTGTTTTTT
>-|TRBV20-1|few|TRBJ2-1
CSALRGNEQFF
TGCAGTGCCCTCAGGGGAAATGAGCAGTTCTTC
>-|TRBV6-5|-|TRBJ2-7
CASRNSYEQYF
TGTGCCAGCAGGAACTCCTACGAGCAGTACTTC
>-|TRBV6-6|-|TRBJ1-1
CASSYRSRDEAFF
TGTGCCAGCAGTTACCGGTCCAGGGACGAAGCTTTCTTT